Following are 12 T cell receptor beta chains from one sample sequenced in a study of T cells in Graves' hyperthyroidism and ophthalmopathy. Amplification of TCR beta CDR3 regions was performed using RNA transcripts as template. Using the HTBI primer set, a first-round RT-PCR was run on the TCR CDR3. TCRdb ran MiXCR on the multiplex PCR reads and lists one entry per CDR3 protein. The sample consists of around 700,000 distinct CDR3 sequences, under 20% of them appearing once. Material: blood. These receptor sequences come from a woman between 50 and 59 years old with Graves' hyperthyroidism that later progressed to Graves' ophthalmopathy.

The rearrangement uses TRBV3-1 and TRBJ1-6; possible D gene TRBD1, 5 bases. V dropped 3 bases and J dropped 8 bases, with 14 bases sitting between them. Germline-derived CDR1 and CDR2 are LGHDT and YNNKEL (reference sequence). The CDR3 is 15 residues long. The CDR3 DNA is TGTGCCAGCAGCCAGGTCCCAGGGCACGATTCACCCCTCCACTTT. Its protein product is CASSQVPGHDSPLHF.

V usage is TRBV29-1 and J usage is TRBJ1-4; a weak D match, TRBD1 (5 bases). The CDR3 sequence is 16 residues long. Germline V gene sequence: CDR1 SQVTM, CDR2 ANQGSEA. Trimming took 3 bases from V and 8 from J, leaving 22 bases between them. CDR3 loop: CSVEGEGTYGAEKLFF. The CDR3 region has the DNA TGCAGCGTTGAGGGTGAGGGGACGTATGGAGCGGAAAAACTGTTTTTT.

This clonotype came up many times. The rearrangement links TRBV20-1 to TRBJ1-6; perhaps TRBD1 as D (6 bases). The CDR3 loop spans 17 amino acids. Germline V lookup: CDR1 DFQATT, CDR2 SNEGSKA (reference sequence). V lost 0 bases to trimming and J lost 5 bases, with 17 bases between them. The CDR3 loop is CSARDLGGGGDNSPLHF. CDR3 nucleotides: TGCAGTGCTAGAGATTTGGGGGGCGGTGGGGATAATTCACCCCTCCACTTT.

A word on this clonotype: A read error is possible here, since a much larger clone lies one base away. The chain joins TRBV3-1 to TRBJ1-5, with D tentatively TRBD1 (5 bases). Trimming stripped 4 bases from V and 8 bases from J, with 15 bases between. This CDR3 is built from 14 residues. Germline V gene data show CDR1 as LGHDT and CDR2 as YNNKEL (reference sequence). The DNA for the CDR3 is TGTGCCAGCAGCCGATCGCCCGGGGCAGAGCCCCAGCATTTT. It codes for CASSRSPGAEPQHF.

This clonotype was seen ten or more times. The J gene is TRBJ2-7, the V gene TRBV20-1, with TRBD2 identical over 11 bases. The CDR3 has 13 residues. Germline V gene data show CDR1 as DFQATT and CDR2 as SNEGSKA (reference sequence). Germline trimming cut 3 bases from V and 3 bases from J; bases unmatched to any gene: 1. CDR3 in DNA: TGCAGTGCTAGGGGACTAGCGGACTACGAGCAGTACTTC. Protein: CSARGLADYEQYF.

The chain employs TRBV2 and TRBJ2-2, with 8 positions matching TRBD2. This CDR3 has 16 residues. Germline trimming cut 4 bases from V and 7 bases from J; bases unmatched to any gene: 11. Germline values: CDR1 SNHLY, CDR2 FYNNEI. In nucleotides, the CDR3 is TGTGCCAGCAGTGCCCTACCGGGGGGGGGGTACGGGGAGCTGTTTTTT. Amino acid sequence: CASSALPGGGYGELFF. Complete variable domain (other parts from reference TRBV2 and TRBJ2-2): EPEVTQTPSHQVTQMGQEVILRCVPISNHLYFYWYRQILGQKVEFLVSFYNNEISEKSEIFDDQFSVERPDGSNFTLKIRSTKLEDSAMYFCASSALPGGGYGELFFGEGSRLTVL.

This chain joins TRBV6-2 or TRBV6-3 and TRBJ1-1; D uncertain. Trimming removed 6 bases at V and 9 bases at J, with 20 bases between. The germline gives CDR1 MNHEY, CDR2 SVGEGT. The CDR3 is 14 amino acids. For the CDR3, the DNA is TGTGCCAGCAGGCGGCGGGGTAGTGCCAGTAAAGCTTTCTTT. This codes for CASRRRGSASKAFF.

This clonotype was detected only a few times. V is TRBV10-3 and J is TRBJ2-3; TRBD1 agrees at 11 bases. Trimming cost V 6 bases and J 4 bases; bases outside gene matches: 6. CDR3 length: 15 amino acids. Germline V CDR1 and CDR2: ENHRY, SYGVKD. CDR3 residues: CAISRDRGAPDTQYF. Written as DNA, the CDR3 is TGTGCCATCAGCAGGGACAGGGGGGCCCCAGATACGCAGTATTTT.

This clonotype was counted a single time. This may come from a read error, since a much larger clone is one base off. The CDR3 carries no conserved terminal phenylalanine or tryptophan, so it likely arises from a read error. J is TRBJ2-3 and V is TRBV20-1, with D possibly TRBD2 on 8 matching bases. Trimming pared 6 bases from V and 1 base from J, leaving 14 bases between. From germline, CDR1 is DFQATT and CDR2 SNEGSKA (reference sequence). This CDR3 has 14 amino acids. This chain's CDR3 is CSARGRGGTDTQYS. The CDR3 DNA reads TGCAGTGCAAGGGGGCGGGGGGGCACAGATACGCAGTATTCT.

The V call is TRBV13, the J call TRBJ1-1; D gene uncertain. The CDR3 totals 14 residues. Per the germline V gene, CDR1 is PRHDT and CDR2 is FYEKMQ (reference sequence). Trimming removed 4 bases at V and 10 bases at J, with 19 bases between. As DNA, the CDR3 is TGTGCCAGCAGCTCAGACGGACTGACCCAGGCAGCTTTCTTT. The encoded protein is CASSSDGLTQAAFF.

In this sample, this clonotype turned up a few times. A read error may explain this, as a much larger clone is one base away. V usage is TRBV20-1 and J usage is TRBJ2-5, with 9 bases lining up with TRBD2. The germline V gene has CDR1 DFQATT and CDR2 SNEGSKA (reference sequence). This CDR3 spans 13 amino acids. The CDR3 DNA sequence: TGCGGTGCTAGAGCGGGGGGACAAGAGACCCAGTACTTC. Amino acids: CGARAGGQETQYF.

Ten or more counts support this clonotype. The V gene is TRBV11-2, the J gene TRBJ1-1; 8 positions match TRBD1. Germline V gene sequence: CDR1 SGHAT, CDR2 FQNNGV. With V trimmed by 1 base and J by 4 bases, 5 bases remained unmatched. The CDR3 is made up of 15 amino acids. The CDR3 DNA reads TGTGCCAGCAGCTTAGGGAGAACAGGGGGCACTGAAGCTTTCTTT. It is translated as CASSLGRTGGTEAFF.